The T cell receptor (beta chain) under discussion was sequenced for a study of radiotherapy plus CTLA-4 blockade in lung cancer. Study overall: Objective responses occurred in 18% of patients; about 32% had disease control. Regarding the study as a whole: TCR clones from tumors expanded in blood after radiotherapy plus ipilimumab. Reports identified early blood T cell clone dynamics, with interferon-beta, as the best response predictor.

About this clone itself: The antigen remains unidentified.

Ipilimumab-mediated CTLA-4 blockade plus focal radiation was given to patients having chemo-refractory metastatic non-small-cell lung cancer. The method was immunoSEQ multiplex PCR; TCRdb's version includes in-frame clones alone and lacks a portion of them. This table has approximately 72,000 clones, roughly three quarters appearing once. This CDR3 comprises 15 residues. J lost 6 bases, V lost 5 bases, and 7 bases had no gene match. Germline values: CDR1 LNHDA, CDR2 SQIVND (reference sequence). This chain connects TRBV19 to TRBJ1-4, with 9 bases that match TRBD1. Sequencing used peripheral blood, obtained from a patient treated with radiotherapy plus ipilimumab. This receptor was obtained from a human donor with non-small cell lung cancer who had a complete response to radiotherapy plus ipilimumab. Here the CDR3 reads CASSPLQGADEKLFF. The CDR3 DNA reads TGTGCCAGTAGTCCCCTACAGGGGGCTGATGAAAAACTGTTTTTT.